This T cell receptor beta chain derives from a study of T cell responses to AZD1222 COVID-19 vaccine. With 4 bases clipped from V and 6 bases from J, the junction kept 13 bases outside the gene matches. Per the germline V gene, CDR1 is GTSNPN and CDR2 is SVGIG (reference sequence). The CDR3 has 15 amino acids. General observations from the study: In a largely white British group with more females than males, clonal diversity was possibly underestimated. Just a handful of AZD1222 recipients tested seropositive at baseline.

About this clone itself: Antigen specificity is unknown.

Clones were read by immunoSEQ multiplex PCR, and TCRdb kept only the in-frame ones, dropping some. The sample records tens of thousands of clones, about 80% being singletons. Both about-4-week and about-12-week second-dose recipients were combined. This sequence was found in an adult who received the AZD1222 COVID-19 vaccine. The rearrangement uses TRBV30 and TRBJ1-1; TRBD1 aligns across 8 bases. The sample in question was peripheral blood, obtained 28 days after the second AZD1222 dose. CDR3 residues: CAWTRGRLQLAEAFF. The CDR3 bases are TGTGCCTGGACCAGGGGGCGCCTCCAACTTGCTGAAGCTTTCTTT.